The rows below give T cell receptor beta chains drawn from one sample of a study of cytomegalovirus exposure and HLA in healthy donors. Produced via immunoSEQ multiplex PCR; TCRdb's table is partial and in-frame only. Of roughly 200,000 clones listed, almost 85% are singletons. Sequencing input: PBMCs. The receptors were gathered from a woman in her fifties or sixties in good health and CMV-seronegative. Each CDR3 is given with its conserved first and last residue. Each record gives: V gene, D gene, CDR3 protein. The D gene is left open where the match is weak.

TRBV2 TRBD1 CASSPLGQGAGAGGSEQFF
TRBV6-5 . CASSATETYEQYF
TRBV7-8 . CASRTAMTYEQYF
TRBV5-1 . CASSLGPVEVGAFF
TRBV27 . CASSSQGSGANVLTF
TRBV29-1 TRBD2 CSVERPSGIRTDTQYF
TRBV29-1 TRBD2 CSVDEAGGPRETQYF
TRBV6-5 . CASSRTGLNQPQHF
TRBV28 . CASTIGVLETQYF
TRBV19 . CASSIEPSTGELFF
TRBV19 . CASSMTAPSTDTQYF
TRBV19 . CASSLLGTLSNQPQHF
TRBV30 TRBD1 CAWSGGQGSWGYTF
TRBV4-3 . CASSSGGAQTGELFF
TRBV28 TRBD1 CASTLGDRGGYGYTF
TRBV5-8 . CASSLGGTRKNQPQHF
TRBV28 TRBD2 CASSLAGGGVGSYNEQFF
TRBV29-1 . CSVEEGANGYTF
TRBV19 TRBD1 CASSTLGTGLYEQYF
TRBV7-2 . CASSASQGPGAFF
TRBV13 . CASSRVSYNEQFF
TRBV25-1 TRBD2 CASTNTGTSVSEQYF
TRBV11-2 TRBD1 CASSPKWDSVYEQYF
TRBV28 TRBD2 CASSPLTSGTTYNEQFF
TRBV6-1 TRBD1 CASSRQGGNTEAFF
TRBV28 TRBD1 CASSPPGQGNQPQHF
TRBV7-2 . CASSSSFGGRSYEQYF
TRBV10-2 TRBD2 CASSGLAGGYEQYF
TRBV5-1 . CASSLVSGSGSPLHF
TRBV30 TRBD1 CAWSRTGVTTEAFF
TRBV28 . CASSSHPREQFF
TRBV6-6 TRBD1 CASTQGTALAKNIQYF
TRBV4-1 TRBD2 CASSQELAVLYNEQFF
TRBV5-1 . CASSYASGAYEQYF
TRBV28 TRBD1 CASSPGGLETQYF
TRBV6-5 TRBD1 CASSFDRETYNEQFF
TRBV6-1 . CASRMTVLSYEQYF
TRBV2 TRBD2 CASSGRREPYEQYF
TRBV6-5 TRBD1 CASSYTGTETYEQYF